These T cell receptor beta chains were read from a single sample in a study of Ad26.COV2.S vaccination and SARS-CoV-2 variants. Generated by immunoSEQ multiplex PCR, the TCRdb table keeps only in-frame clones and is missing some. The table shows roughly 350,000 clones, with 75% to 90% occurring only once. Here the sequenced sample was peripheral blood, taken in a trial of Ad26.COV2.S vaccine versus placebo. These TCRs come from a person aged 18-65 years who received the Ad26.COV2.S COVID-19 vaccine or a placebo. CDR3s include the opening cysteine and the closing phenylalanine or tryptophan. Fields, in order: V gene, CDR3 protein.

V gene: TRBV3-1/TRBV3-2
CDR3 protein: CTSSPRAGNTGELFF

V gene: TRBV11-2
CDR3 protein: CASSLGGTGEHTEAFF

V gene: TRBV2
CDR3 protein: CASSEQGNVSPLHF

V gene: TRBV19
CDR3 protein: CASSIEPDITYGYTF

V gene: TRBV14
CDR3 protein: CASSYDRTEQYF

V gene: TRBV5-1
CDR3 protein: CASSLVPVRRSSGEQFF

V gene: TRBV29-1
CDR3 protein: CSVGTMSSYEQYF

V gene: TRBV11-2
CDR3 protein: CASSFGASGAGGEQYF

V gene: TRBV27
CDR3 protein: CASGVRDLLNEQYF

V gene: TRBV5-6
CDR3 protein: CASSFLVNTEAFF

V gene: TRBV7-9
CDR3 protein: CASSLVNSPLHF

V gene: TRBV10-2
CDR3 protein: CASSVRANTEAFF

V gene: TRBV27
CDR3 protein: CASRVAGNTGELFF

V gene: TRBV5-5
CDR3 protein: CASSPPGGYEQYF

V gene: TRBV27
CDR3 protein: CASSPEGPPLKYEQYF

V gene: TRBV7-8
CDR3 protein: CASSLDLTVNYGYTF

V gene: TRBV7-2
CDR3 protein: CASSQGARVYGAPKELFF

V gene: TRBV7-8
CDR3 protein: CASSTGQAIRTPANNYGYTF

V gene: TRBV29-1
CDR3 protein: CSVEDHTELYGYTF

V gene: TRBV9
CDR3 protein: CASSERGLQPQHF

V gene: TRBV7-8
CDR3 protein: CASSPGWGSGGATDTQYF

V gene: TRBV7-9
CDR3 protein: CASSFHIGGGRDEKLFF

V gene: TRBV19
CDR3 protein: CASSINPSYEQYF

V gene: TRBV6-2/TRBV6-3
CDR3 protein: CASSYTGSGYGYTF

V gene: TRBV28
CDR3 protein: CASSPQAFWQPQHF

V gene: TRBV21-1
CDR3 protein: CASSPREFSGNTIYF

V gene: TRBV7-9
CDR3 protein: CASSLVEGAWTNEKLFF

V gene: TRBV7-8
CDR3 protein: CASSLALGFSYEQYF

V gene: TRBV13
CDR3 protein: CASSGPTYEQYF

V gene: TRBV27
CDR3 protein: CASSLDSYGEQYF

V gene: TRBV19
CDR3 protein: CASSADSAVYGGYTF

V gene: TRBV28
CDR3 protein: CASSLAGGTGELFF

V gene: TRBV5-6
CDR3 protein: CASSGTGASARAFF

V gene: TRBV10-3
CDR3 protein: CAIRGGTNEKLFF

V gene: TRBV7-9
CDR3 protein: CASRSHSGGVESPLHF

V gene: TRBV7-7
CDR3 protein: CASSRGTAYQETQYF

V gene: TRBV11-3
CDR3 protein: CASSLGREGGRYF

V gene: TRBV20-1
CDR3 protein: CSASSRGQGSVPLHF

V gene: TRBV29-1
CDR3 protein: CSVEGKTGSTYGYTF

V gene: TRBV20-1
CDR3 protein: CSANPATQYF

V gene: TRBV30
CDR3 protein: CAWSILAGGGIF